In this sample, the clone carrying this TCR beta chain turned up once. The sample comes from a study of cytomegalovirus exposure and HLA in healthy donors. Germline V lookup: CDR1 MNHEY, CDR2 SMNVEV (reference sequence). This CDR3 comprises 15 residues. With V trimmed by 5 bases and J by 3 bases, 2 bases remained unmatched. The protocol was immunoSEQ multiplex PCR, while the TCRdb copy is restricted to in-frame clones and leaves out a portion. Altogether approximately 76,000 clones are present, approximately 94% being singletons, with the ten largest covering 2.5% to 3.5%. The receptor's source is a woman aged 18-29 years in good health and CMV-seropositive. The sequenced material came from PBMCs. J is TRBJ2-1 and V is TRBV27; TRBD2 agrees at 12 bases. The CDR3 spells CASSRLAGDYNEQFF. CDR3 DNA: TGTGCCAGCAGTCGACTAGCGGGAGACTACAATGAGCAGTTCTTC.